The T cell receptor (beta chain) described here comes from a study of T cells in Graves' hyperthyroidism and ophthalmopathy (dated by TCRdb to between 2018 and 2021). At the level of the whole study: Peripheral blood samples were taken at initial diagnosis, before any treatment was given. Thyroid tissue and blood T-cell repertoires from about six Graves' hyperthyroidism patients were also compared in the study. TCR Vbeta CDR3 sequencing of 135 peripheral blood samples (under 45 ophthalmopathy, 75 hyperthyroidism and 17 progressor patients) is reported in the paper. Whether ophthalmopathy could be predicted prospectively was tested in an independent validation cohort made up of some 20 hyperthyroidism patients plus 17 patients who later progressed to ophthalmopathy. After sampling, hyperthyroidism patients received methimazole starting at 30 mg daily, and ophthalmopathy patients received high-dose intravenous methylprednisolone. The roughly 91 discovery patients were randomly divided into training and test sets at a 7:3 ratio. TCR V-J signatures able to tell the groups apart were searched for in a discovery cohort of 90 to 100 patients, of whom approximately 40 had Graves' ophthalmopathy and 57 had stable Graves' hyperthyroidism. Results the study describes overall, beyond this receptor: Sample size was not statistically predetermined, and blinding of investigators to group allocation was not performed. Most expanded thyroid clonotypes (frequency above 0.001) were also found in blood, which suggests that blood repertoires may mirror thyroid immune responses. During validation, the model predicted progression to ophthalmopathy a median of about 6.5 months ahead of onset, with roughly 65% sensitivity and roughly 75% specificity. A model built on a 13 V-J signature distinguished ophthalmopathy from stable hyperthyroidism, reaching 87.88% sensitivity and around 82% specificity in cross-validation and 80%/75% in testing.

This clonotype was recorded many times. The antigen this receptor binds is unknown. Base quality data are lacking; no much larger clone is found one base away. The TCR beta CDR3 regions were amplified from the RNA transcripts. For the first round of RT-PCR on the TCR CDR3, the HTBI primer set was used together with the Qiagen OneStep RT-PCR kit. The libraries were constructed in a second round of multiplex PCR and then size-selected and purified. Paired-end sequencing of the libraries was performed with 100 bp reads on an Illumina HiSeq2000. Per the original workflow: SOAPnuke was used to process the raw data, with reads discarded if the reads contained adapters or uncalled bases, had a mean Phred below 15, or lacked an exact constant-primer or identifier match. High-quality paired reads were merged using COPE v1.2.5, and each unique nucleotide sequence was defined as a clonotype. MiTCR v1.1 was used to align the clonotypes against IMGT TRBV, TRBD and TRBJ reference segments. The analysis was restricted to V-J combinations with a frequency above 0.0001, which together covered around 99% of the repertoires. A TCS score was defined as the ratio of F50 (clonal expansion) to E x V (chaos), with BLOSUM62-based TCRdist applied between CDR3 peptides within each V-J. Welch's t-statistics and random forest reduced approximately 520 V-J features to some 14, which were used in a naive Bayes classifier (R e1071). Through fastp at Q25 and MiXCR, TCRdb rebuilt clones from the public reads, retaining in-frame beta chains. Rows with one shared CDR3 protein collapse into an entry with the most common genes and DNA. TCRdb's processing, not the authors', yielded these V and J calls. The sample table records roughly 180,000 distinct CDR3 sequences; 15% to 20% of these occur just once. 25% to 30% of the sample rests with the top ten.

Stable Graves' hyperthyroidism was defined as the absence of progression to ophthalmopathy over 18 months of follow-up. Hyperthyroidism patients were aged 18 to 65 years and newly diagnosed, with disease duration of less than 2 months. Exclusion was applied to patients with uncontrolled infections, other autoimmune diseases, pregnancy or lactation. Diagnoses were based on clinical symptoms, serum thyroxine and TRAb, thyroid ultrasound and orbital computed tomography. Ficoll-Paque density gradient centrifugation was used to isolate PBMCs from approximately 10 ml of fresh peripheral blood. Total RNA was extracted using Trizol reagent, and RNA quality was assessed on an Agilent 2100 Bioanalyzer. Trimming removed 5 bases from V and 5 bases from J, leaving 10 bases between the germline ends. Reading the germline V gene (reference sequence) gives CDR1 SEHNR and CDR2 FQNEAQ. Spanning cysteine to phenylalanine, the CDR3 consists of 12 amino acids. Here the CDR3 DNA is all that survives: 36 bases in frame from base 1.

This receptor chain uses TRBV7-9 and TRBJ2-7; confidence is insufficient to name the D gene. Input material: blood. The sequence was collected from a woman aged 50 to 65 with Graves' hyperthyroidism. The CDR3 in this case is CASSLFADEQYF. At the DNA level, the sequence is TGTGCCAGCAGCCTCTTTGCTGACGAGCAGTACTTC.